This T cell receptor beta chain emerged from a study of blood T cell repertoires in COVID-19. On the study more broadly: Some COVID-19 samples were acute and others convalescent; all came from the United States, Italy and Spain. The cDNA or gDNA used as material had been derived from T cells, B-cell-depleted T cells, or PBMCs.

The CDR3 has 19 residues. The germline V gene has CDR1 LNHDA and CDR2 SQIVND (reference sequence). The J segment lost 0 bases and the V segment lost 4 bases, leaving 15 bases of the junction unmatched. Study processing details: Reference gene primers were amplified, and this amplification served to estimate nucleated cell counts. Sequenced by immunoSEQ multiplex PCR; TCRdb stores in-frame clones only, minus some. From that table come the V and J calls and clone size; the DNA was used to work out D and trimming. The table records around 23,000 clones, about 88% of them present only once. The clonotype was recovered from a human donor with acute or convalescent COVID-19. The donor label of this sample is uncertain. The rearrangement uses TRBV19 and TRBJ1-5; 7 bases agree with TRBD1. The sequencing input was peripheral blood. This CDR3 reads CASSTLPGTESFSNQPQHF. CDR3 DNA: TGTGCCAGTAGTACTCTCCCCGGGACAGAGTCTTTTAGCAATCAGCCCCAGCATTTT.